The entry below gives a single T cell receptor beta chain sequence along with its context. Its specificity is unknown. The entry originates in a study of cytomegalovirus exposure and HLA in healthy donors. Study-level results: TCR beta chains numbering under 200 were designated cytomegalovirus-associated. An analysis that was carried out later associated 16,000 or so TCR beta sequences with HLA alleles at 0.05 false discovery rate.

The PCR employed 60 Vbeta primers together with 13 Jbeta primers. Assay used: immunoSEQ multiplex PCR; TCRdb lists only in-frame clones, some missing. Of some 80,000 clones in the sample, 60% to 85% are singletons; the top ten hold roughly 1.5%. Input material: PBMCs. The TCR comes from a man in his forties or fifties in good health and CMV-seronegative.

Here the CDR3 reads CASSQLGYLAPEQYF. CDR3 DNA sequence: TGTGCCAGCAGCCAATTGGGTTATCTAGCTCCCGAGCAGTACTTC. J is TRBJ2-7 and V is TRBV4-2, with a weak D call TRBD2 (5 bases). With 2 bases removed from V and 6 bases from J, the gap between germline ends came to 17 bases. CDR1 is LGHNA and CDR2 is YNFKEQ in the germline V gene. The CDR3 has 15 residues.